These 11 T cell receptor beta chains came from one sample sequenced in a study of graft-versus-host responses after intestinal transplantation. TCRdb's table, derived via immunoSEQ multiplex PCR, lists solely in-frame clones and lacks some. The sample lists some 90,000 clones, about 90% occurring once. Antigens of these TCRs are unknown. The sequencing here drew on unstimulated CD4+ T cells sorted from spleen or lymph node cells, taken before intestinal transplant. These receptors were taken from a human donor who received an intestinal transplant.

The rearrangement joins TRBV23-1 to TRBJ1-1; a weak D match, TRBD1 (6 bases). TRBV23-1 is given ORF status, its function remaining uncertain. V was trimmed by 8 bases and J by 4 bases, leaving 20 bases between them. CDR3 length: 15 amino acids. The CDR3 here is CASVKIHRVGTEAFF. The CDR3 DNA is TGCGCCAGCGTAAAAATCCACAGGGTGGGCACTGAAGCTTTCTTT.

This clone was observed once. The V gene is TRBV4-1, the J gene TRBJ2-2, with D tentatively TRBD2 (7 bases). V was trimmed by 4 bases and J by 0 bases, leaving 12 bases between them. The CDR3 is made up of 16 amino acids. The germline gives CDR1 MGHRA, CDR2 YSYEKL. CDR3 in amino acids: CASSPGGGANTGELFF. The CDR3 region has the DNA TGCGCCAGCAGCCCCGGAGGGGGGGCGAACACCGGGGAGCTGTTTTTT.

Only a few counts were recorded for this clone. V and J are TRBV6-1 and TRBJ1-2; D remains unclear. CDR3 size: 13 residues. Per germline, CDR1 MNHNS and CDR2 SASEGT. V lost 4 bases to trimming and J lost 4 bases, with 10 bases between them. The CDR3 DNA follows: TGTGCCAGCAGTGTATCCGGGTCCTATGGCTACACCTTC. Amino acids: CASSVSGSYGYTF.

The chain links TRBV5-1 to TRBJ2-1; TRBD1 might be the D (6 bases). Germline CDR1 is SGHRS and CDR2 is YFSETQ. Trimming shortened V by 5 bases and J by 9 bases, and 15 bases separated the two germline ends. The CDR3 contains 13 residues. CDR3 protein: CASRPTGFGEQFF. Written as DNA, the CDR3 is TGCGCCAGCAGGCCTACAGGGTTTGGTGAGCAGTTCTTC.

This chain uses TRBV19 with TRBJ2-1, with D possibly matching TRBD1 (6 bases). Germline assignment: CDR1 LNHDA and CDR2 SQIVND (reference sequence). This CDR3 is 14 amino acids long. With 4 bases removed from V and 8 bases from J, the gap between germline ends came to 15 bases. The CDR3 bases are TGTGCCAGTAGTACAGGCAGGGGTATCGATGAGCAGTTCTTC. Translation gives CASSTGRGIDEQFF. Full variable domain (rest looked up from reference TRBV19 and TRBJ2-1): DGGITQSPKYLFRKEGQNVTLSCEQNLNHDAMYWYRQDPGQGLRLIYYSQIVNDFQKGDIAEGYSVSREKKESFPLTVTSAQKNPTAFYLCASSTGRGIDEQFFGPGTRLTVL.

This chain uses TRBV19 with TRBJ2-5; 10 nucleotides agree with TRBD1. With V trimmed by 4 bases and J by 3 bases, 8 bases remained unmatched. The CDR3 runs 16 residues. The germline V gene encodes CDR1 LNHDA and CDR2 SQIVND (reference sequence). The CDR3 sequence: CASSNEPGTGEETQYF. The CDR3, as DNA: TGTGCCAGTAGTAACGAACCCGGGACAGGGGAAGAGACCCAGTACTTC.

This chain's CDR3 is CASSDRGAETQYF. CDR3 nucleotides: TGTGCCAGCAGTGATCGGGGGGCGGAGACCCAGTACTTC. The V call is TRBV25-1, the J call TRBJ2-5; D perhaps matches TRBD2 (7 bases). Germline-derived CDR1 and CDR2 are MGHDK and SYGVNS. V lost 3 bases and J 5 bases, leaving 10 bases between the germline ends. The CDR3 consists of 13 residues.

The gene calls are TRBV19 and TRBJ1-5; 8 bases are shared with TRBD1. The V gene's germline CDR1 is LNHDA and CDR2 SQIVND (reference sequence). V trimming: 5 bases; J trimming: 1 base; junction bases outside the gene matches: 10. This CDR3 comprises 17 residues. The CDR3 DNA follows: TGTGCCAGTAGTCCCGACGCAGGGGGCTTCAGCAATCAGCCCCAGCATTTT. Amino acid sequence: CASSPDAGGFSNQPQHF.

The chain links TRBV6-1 to TRBJ1-3, with D hard to call. The germline V gene has CDR1 MNHNS and CDR2 SASEGT. Trimming stripped 4 bases from V and 0 bases from J, with 10 bases between. CDR3 length equals 15 residues. CDR3 sequence (DNA): TGTGCCAGCAGTGTGGCGGGATCCTCTGGAAACACCATATATTTT. Protein sequence: CASSVAGSSGNTIYF.

The J gene is TRBJ1-1, the V gene TRBV5-1, with 8 bases fitting TRBD1. The V gene's germline CDR1 is SGHRS and CDR2 YFSETQ. The CDR3 consists of 14 residues. Trimming removed 4 bases from V and 0 bases from J; junction bases left unmatched: 2. In DNA form, the CDR3 reads TGCGCCAGCAGCCGACAGGGGATGAACACTGAAGCTTTCTTT. Residues: CASSRQGMNTEAFF. The variable domain in full, with the rest retrieved from reference TRBV5-1 and TRBJ1-1, is KAGVTQTPRYLIKTRGQQVTLSCSPISGHRSVSWYQQTPGQGLQFLFEYFSETQRNKGNFPGRFSGRQFSNSRSEMNVSTLELGDSALYLCASSRQGMNTEAFFGQGTRLTVV.

The genes are TRBV5-1 and TRBJ1-2; D is perhaps TRBD1 (5 bases). Germline V CDR1 and CDR2: SGHRS, YFSETQ. V shed 7 bases and J shed 3 bases, with 19 bases lying between them. This CDR3 has 15 residues. For the CDR3, the DNA is TGCGCCAGCCGAGAATGGGGGGGTGAGGACTATGGCTACACCTTC. Translating it yields CASREWGGEDYGYTF.